The rows below give T cell receptor beta chains drawn from one sample of a study of blood T cell repertoires in COVID-19. This table comes from immunoSEQ multiplex PCR, and its TCRdb copy is limited to in-frame clones, with some not included. The sample holds fewer than 300,000 clones, approximately 88% seen once. Sequenced: peripheral blood. Every receptor here comes from a man between 18 and 29 years old with active or convalescent COVID-19. CDR3s leave out the opening cysteine and the closing phenylalanine or tryptophan. Fields, in order: V gene, J gene, CDR3 protein.

>TRBV6-6|TRBJ1-2
ATFNREPYYGYT
>TRBV29-1|TRBJ1-5
SVQTGGANQPQH
>TRBV6-5|TRBJ1-5
ASRTRGSNQPQH
>TRBV11-3|TRBJ2-7
ASSEAGDPYEQY
>TRBV5-8|TRBJ1-1
ASSCVDRDCGTEAF
>TRBV14|TRBJ2-3
ASSQTGGSTDTQY
>TRBV7-2|TRBJ2-7
ASSLRGTYEQY
>TRBV4-3|TRBJ2-7
ASSQDLTGKNEQY
>TRBV7-9|TRBJ2-7
ASSLGAGLY
>TRBV15|TRBJ1-4
ATSRGQFATNEKLF
>TRBV23-1|TRBJ2-7
ASTSGTNPPTYEQY
>TRBV19|TRBJ1-5
ASSIVQGNQPQH
>TRBV5-6|TRBJ2-7
ASSRPGTDSYEQY
>TRBV5-6|TRBJ1-2
ASSSGGGYT
>TRBV6-4|TRBJ1-5
ASSEDGASNQPQH
>TRBV3-1/TRBV3-2|TRBJ1-2
ASSSGTGPYGYT
>TRBV2|TRBJ2-5
ASSEQVLRETQY
>TRBV5-1|TRBJ1-1
ASSLVAGAEAF
>TRBV10-3|TRBJ1-1
AISDQDRGQNEAF
>TRBV18|TRBJ2-3
ASSPRDTDTQY
>TRBV14|TRBJ2-3
ASSERFTRNTDTQY
>TRBV3-1/TRBV3-2|TRBJ1-1
ASSQDRGGESNTEAF
>TRBV7-6|TRBJ2-6
ASSLGSFSGANVLT
>TRBV6-5|TRBJ2-7
ASSYSQGNTYEQY
>TRBV11-3|TRBJ2-2
ASSPRYTGELF
>TRBV24-1|TRBJ2-3
ATSPRGPGTDTQY
>TRBV4-3|TRBJ2-2
ASSHKTRNGGELF
>TRBV27|TRBJ1-2
ASSFGTGGGYT
>TRBV6-5|TRBJ2-7
ASSYLGGGHYEQY
>TRBV2|TRBJ1-6
ASRTGRNNSPLH
>TRBV4-1|TRBJ1-4
ASSPNLGTGSEKLF
>TRBV6-5|TRBJ2-5
ASSYLRGGRETQY
>TRBV12-3/TRBV12-4|TRBJ2-5
ASSLPGGTQY
>TRBV18|TRBJ2-7
ASSPPSVNRGTYEQY
>TRBV7-2|TRBJ2-7
ASKPRDSTYEQY
>TRBV7-3|TRBJ2-1
ASSYATGSYNEQF
>TRBV16|TRBJ1-5
ASSQFWGDSNQPQH
>TRBV7-9|TRBJ1-2
ASSSRPDIYGYT
>TRBV19|TRBJ2-5
ASSIDRGTGGSETQY
>TRBV19|TRBJ2-1
ASSETSGGAGEQF
>TRBV24-1|TRBJ2-1
ATSDSRLAGDSYNEQF
>TRBV5-1|TRBJ2-5
ASSLDPGGETQY
>TRBV10-3|TRBJ1-3
AISDQAAPSGNTIY